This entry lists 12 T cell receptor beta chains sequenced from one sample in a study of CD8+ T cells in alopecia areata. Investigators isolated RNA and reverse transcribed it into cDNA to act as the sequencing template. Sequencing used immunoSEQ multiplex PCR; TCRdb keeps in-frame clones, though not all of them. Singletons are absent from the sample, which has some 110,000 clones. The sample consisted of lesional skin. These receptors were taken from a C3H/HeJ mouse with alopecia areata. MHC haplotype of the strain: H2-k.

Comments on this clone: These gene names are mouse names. The CDR3 spells CTCSADGRGREVFF. CDR3 bases read: TGCACCTGCAGTGCAGATGGCAGGGGGAGA. This rearrangement joins TRBV1 to TRBJ1-1; 7 bases match TRBD1. Coverage ceases 4 residues before the CDR3 finishes, and the germline J gene fills in the end. The CDR3 totals 14 residues. Germline V CDR1 and CDR2: NSQYPW, LRSPGD (reference sequence).

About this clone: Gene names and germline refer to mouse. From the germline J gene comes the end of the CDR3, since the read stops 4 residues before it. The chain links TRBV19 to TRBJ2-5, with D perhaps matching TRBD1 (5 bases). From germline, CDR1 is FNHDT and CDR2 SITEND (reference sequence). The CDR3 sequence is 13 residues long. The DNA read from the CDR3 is TGTGCCAGCAGTACCCCAGGGTCCGAC. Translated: CASSTPGSD. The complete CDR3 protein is CASSTPGSDTQYF. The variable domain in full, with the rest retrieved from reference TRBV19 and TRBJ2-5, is GGIITQTPKFLIGQEGQKLTLKCQQNFNHDTMYWYRQDSGKGLRLIYYSITENDLQKGDLSEGYDASREKKSSFSLTVTSAQKNEMAVFLCASSTPGSDTQYFGPGTRLLVL.

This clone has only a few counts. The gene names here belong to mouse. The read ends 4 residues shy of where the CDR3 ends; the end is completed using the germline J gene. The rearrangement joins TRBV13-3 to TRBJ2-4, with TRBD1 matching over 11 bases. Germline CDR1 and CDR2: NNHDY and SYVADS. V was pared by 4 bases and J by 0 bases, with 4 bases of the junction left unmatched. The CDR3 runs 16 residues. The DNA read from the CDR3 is TGTGCCAGCAGTCGGACAGGGGGCGGGAGTCAAAAC. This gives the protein CASSRTGGGSQN. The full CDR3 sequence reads CASSRTGGGSQNTLYF.

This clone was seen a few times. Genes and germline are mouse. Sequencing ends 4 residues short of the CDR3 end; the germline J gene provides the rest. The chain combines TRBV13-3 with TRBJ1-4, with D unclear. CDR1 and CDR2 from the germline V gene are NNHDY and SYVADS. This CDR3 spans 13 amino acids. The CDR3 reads CASSDAQFERLFF. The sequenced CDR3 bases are TGTGCCAGCAGTGATGCACAGTTCGAA.

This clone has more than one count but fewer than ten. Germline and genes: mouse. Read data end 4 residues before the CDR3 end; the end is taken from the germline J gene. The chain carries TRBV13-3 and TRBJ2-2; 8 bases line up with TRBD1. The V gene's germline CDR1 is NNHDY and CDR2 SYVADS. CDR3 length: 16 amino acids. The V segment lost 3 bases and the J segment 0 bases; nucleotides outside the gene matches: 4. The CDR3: CASSGGTGSNTGQLYF. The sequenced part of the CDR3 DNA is TGTGCCAGCAGTGGGGGGACAGGTTCAAACACCGGG.

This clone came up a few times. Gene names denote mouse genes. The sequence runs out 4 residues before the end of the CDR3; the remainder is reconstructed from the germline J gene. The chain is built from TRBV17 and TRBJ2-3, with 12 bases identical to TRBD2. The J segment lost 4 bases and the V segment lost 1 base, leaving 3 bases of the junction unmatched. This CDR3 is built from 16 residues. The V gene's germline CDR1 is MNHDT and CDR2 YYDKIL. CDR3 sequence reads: CASSRGLGGRPETLYF. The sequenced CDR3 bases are TGTGCTAGCAGTAGAGGACTGGGGGGGCGCCCAGAA.

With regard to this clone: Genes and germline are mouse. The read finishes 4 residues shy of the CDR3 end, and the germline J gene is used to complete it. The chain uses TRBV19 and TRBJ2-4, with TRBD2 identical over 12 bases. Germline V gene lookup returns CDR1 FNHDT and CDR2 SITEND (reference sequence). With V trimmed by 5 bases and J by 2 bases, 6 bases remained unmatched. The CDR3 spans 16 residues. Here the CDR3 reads CASSLDWGGAQNTLYF. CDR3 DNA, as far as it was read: TGTGCCAGCAGCCTCGACTGGGGGGGCGCTCAAAAC.

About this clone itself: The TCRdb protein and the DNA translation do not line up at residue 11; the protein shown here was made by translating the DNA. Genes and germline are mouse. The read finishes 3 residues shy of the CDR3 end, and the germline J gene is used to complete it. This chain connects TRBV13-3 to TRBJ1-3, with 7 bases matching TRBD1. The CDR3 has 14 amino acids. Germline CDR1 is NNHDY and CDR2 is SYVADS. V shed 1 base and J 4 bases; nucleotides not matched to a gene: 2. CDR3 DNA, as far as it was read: TGTGCCAGCAGTGATCTGGACAGGGGAAATACG. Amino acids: CASSDLDRGNT. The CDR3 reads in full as CASSDLDRGNTLYF.

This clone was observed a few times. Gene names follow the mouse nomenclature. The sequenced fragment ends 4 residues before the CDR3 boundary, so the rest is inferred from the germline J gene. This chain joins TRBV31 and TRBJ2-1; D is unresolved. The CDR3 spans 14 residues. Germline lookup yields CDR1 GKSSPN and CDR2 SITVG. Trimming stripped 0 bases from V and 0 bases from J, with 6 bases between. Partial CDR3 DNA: TGTGCCTGGAGTCTGGAGCATAACTATGCT. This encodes CAWSLEHNYA. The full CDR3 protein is CAWSLEHNYAEQFF.

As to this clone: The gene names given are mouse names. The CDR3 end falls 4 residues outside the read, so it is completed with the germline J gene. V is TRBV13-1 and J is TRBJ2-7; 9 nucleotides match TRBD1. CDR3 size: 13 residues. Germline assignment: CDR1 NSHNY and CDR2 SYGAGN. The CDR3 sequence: CASILDRGYEQYF. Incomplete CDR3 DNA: TGTGCCAGCATACTGGACAGGGGTTAT.

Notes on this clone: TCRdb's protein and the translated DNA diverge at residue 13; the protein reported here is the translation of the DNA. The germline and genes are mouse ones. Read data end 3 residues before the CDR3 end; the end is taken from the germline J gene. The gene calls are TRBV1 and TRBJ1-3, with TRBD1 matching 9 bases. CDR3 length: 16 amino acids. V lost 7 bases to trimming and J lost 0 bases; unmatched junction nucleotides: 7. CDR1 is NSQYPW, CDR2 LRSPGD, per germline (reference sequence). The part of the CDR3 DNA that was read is TGCACCTGCAAGAATAGGGACAGGGATTCTGGAAATACG. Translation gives CTCKNRDRDSGNT. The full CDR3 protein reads CTCKNRDRDSGNTLYF.

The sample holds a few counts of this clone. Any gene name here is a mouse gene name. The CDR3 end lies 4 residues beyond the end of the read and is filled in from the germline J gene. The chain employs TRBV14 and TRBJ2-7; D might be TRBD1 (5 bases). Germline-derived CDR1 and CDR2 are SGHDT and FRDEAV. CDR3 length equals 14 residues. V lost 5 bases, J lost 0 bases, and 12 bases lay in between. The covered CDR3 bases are TGTGCCAGCAGCCCGGAGGGGAGCTCCTAT. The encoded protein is CASSPEGSSY. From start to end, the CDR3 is CASSPEGSSYEQYF.